These 22 T cell receptor beta chains share one sample of origin, sequenced in a study of blood T cell repertoires in COVID-19. Assay: immunoSEQ multiplex PCR; the TCRdb copy retains only in-frame clones and omits some. The table records about 280,000 clones, 88% of them present only once. The sequenced sample was PBMCs or T cells enriched from blood (not recorded which). These receptors all stem from a woman between 55 and 75 years old in a cohort exposed to, infected with or recovered from COVID-19 (not recorded which).

CDR3 loop: CASSQSDRSNQPQHF. The CDR3 DNA is TGTGCCAGCAGCCAAAGCGATAGATCCAATCAGCCCCAGCATTTT. The J gene is TRBJ1-5, the V gene TRBV3-1 (or the pseudogene TRBV3-2); D gene uncertain. Trimming stripped 2 bases from V and 3 bases from J, with 11 bases between. CDR1 LGHDT and CDR2 YNNKEL come from the germline V gene (reference sequence). CDR3 size: 15 residues.

The genes are TRBV15 and TRBJ2-6, with 9 bases that match TRBD2. The CDR3 is made up of 21 amino acids. The V segment lost 0 bases and the J segment 5 bases; nucleotides outside the gene matches: 17. Germline V lookup: CDR1 LNHNV, CDR2 YYDKDF (reference sequence). The CDR3 is CATSRDTETSGAPPRANVLTF. Written as DNA, the CDR3 is TGTGCCACCAGCAGAGATACGGAGACTAGCGGAGCCCCCCCCCGGGCCAACGTCCTGACTTTC.

The V call is TRBV10-3, the J call TRBJ1-1; TRBD1 is a possible D gene (5 bases). Germline CDR1 is ENHRY and CDR2 is SYGVKD. The ends were cut back, 4 bases at V and 0 bases at J, with 12 bases in the middle. The CDR3 loop spans 15 amino acids. CDR3 sequence (DNA): TGTGCCATCAGTGTCACAGGAAAGGTGAACACTGAAGCTTTCTTT. It specifies CAISVTGKVNTEAFF.

In this sample, this clone turned up once. The V gene is TRBV2, the J gene TRBJ2-3; D uncertain. V lost 6 bases and J 0 bases, leaving 7 bases between the germline ends. The CDR3 loop spans 13 amino acids. Germline-derived CDR1 and CDR2 are SNHLY and FYNNEI. Here the CDR3 DNA reads TGTGCCAGCAGGAACAGAAGCACAGATACGCAGTATTTT. Its protein is CASRNRSTDTQYF. Full variable domain (rest looked up from reference TRBV2 and TRBJ2-3): EPEVTQTPSHQVTQMGQEVILRCVPISNHLYFYWYRQILGQKVEFLVSFYNNEISEKSEIFDDQFSVERPDGSNFTLKIRSTKLEDSAMYFCASRNRSTDTQYFGPGTRLTVL.

The V and J genes are TRBV2 and TRBJ2-1; no reliable D call. Germline values: CDR1 SNHLY, CDR2 FYNNEI. The CDR3 is 15 residues long. V lost 7 bases, J lost 0 bases, and 13 bases lay in between. Here the CDR3 DNA reads TGTGCCAGCATACAAACGGAGAGCTCCTACAATGAGCAGTTCTTC. Its protein is CASIQTESSYNEQFF.

This sequence joins TRBV3-1 (or the pseudogene TRBV3-2) and TRBJ1-1; tentatively, D is TRBD1 (6 bases). The V end was cut by 4 bases, the J end by 7 bases, with 10 bases between. The CDR3 spans 12 residues. Germline V gene sequence: CDR1 LGHDT, CDR2 YNNKEL (reference sequence). The CDR3 DNA sequence: TGTGCCAGCAGCCCAGGGGATGGTGAAGCTTTCTTT. This translates into CASSPGDGEAFF.

Of note for this clone: Other nucleotide sequences in the sample specify the same CDR3. V is TRBV11-2 and J is TRBJ2-1; 14 bases are shared with TRBD2. CDR3 size: 14 residues. Germline values: CDR1 SGHAT, CDR2 FQNNGV. With 6 bases clipped from V and 7 bases from J, the junction kept 2 bases outside the gene matches. This CDR3 reads CASSRTSGRNEQFF. CDR3 in DNA: TGTGCCAGCAGTCGGACTAGCGGGAGGAATGAGCAGTTCTTC.

The chain is built from TRBV19 and TRBJ2-6; TRBD2 matches at 8 bases. There are 17 residues in the CDR3. Germline loops: CDR1 LNHDA, CDR2 SQIVND (reference sequence). V lost 8 bases and J lost 0; bases outside the gene matches: 9. The CDR3: CASRRGGRISGANVLTF. Here the CDR3 DNA reads TGTGCCAGTCGCCGCGGGGGGAGGATCTCTGGGGCCAACGTCCTGACTTTC.

The V and J genes are TRBV6-2 or TRBV6-3 and TRBJ2-7, with D perhaps matching TRBD1 (5 bases). Germline V gene data show CDR1 as MNHEY and CDR2 as SVGEGT. The V gene lost 3 bases and the J gene lost 6 bases, with 15 bases spanning the gap. This CDR3 comprises 14 residues. Here the CDR3 DNA reads TGTGCCAGCAGTTATGGGCAGGGAAGACTCGAGCAGTACTTC. Translating it yields CASSYGQGRLEQYF.

The V gene is TRBV24-1, the J gene TRBJ2-5; 14 nucleotides align to TRBD2. The germline gives CDR1 KGHDR, CDR2 SFDVKD. The CDR3 is 18 residues long. V trimming: 2 bases; J trimming: 5 bases; junction bases outside the gene matches: 9. CDR3 amino acids: CATSDSGTSGRVRETQYF. DNA of the CDR3: TGTGCCACCAGTGATTCCGGGACTAGCGGGAGAGTAAGGGAGACCCAGTACTTC.

This chain uses TRBV5-1 with TRBJ1-1; TRBD1 matches at 8 bases. CDR3 size: 15 residues. J gave up 0 bases and V 0 bases, and 1 base lay outside the gene matches. CDR1 and CDR2 from the germline V gene are SGHRS and YFSETQ. CDR3 in amino acids: CASSLDRGMNTEAFF. The CDR3 DNA reads as TGCGCCAGCAGCTTGGACAGGGGGATGAACACTGAAGCTTTCTTT. The full variable domain, in which reference TRBV5-1 and TRBJ1-1 provide the parts outside the CDR3, is KAGVTQTPRYLIKTRGQQVTLSCSPISGHRSVSWYQQTPGQGLQFLFEYFSETQRNKGNFPGRFSGRQFSNSRSEMNVSTLELGDSALYLCASSLDRGMNTEAFFGQGTRLTVV.

The CDR3, as DNA: TGTGCCAGCGGCCCGGCCGGGACAGGGGGGAATTCACCCCTCCACTTT. It specifies CASGPAGTGGNSPLHF. This chain uses TRBV28 with TRBJ1-6; TRBD1 agrees at 11 bases. The V and J ends lost 8 bases and 7 bases, in that order; junction bases with no gene match: 10. CDR3 length: 16 amino acids. Per the germline V gene, CDR1 is MDHEN and CDR2 is SYDVKM.

V and J are TRBV5-5 and TRBJ2-7, with TRBD1 identical over 7 bases. Germline loops: CDR1 SGHKS, CDR2 YYEKEE (reference sequence). Trimming took 0 bases from V and 1 from J; bases not matched to a gene: 4. The CDR3 sequence is 15 residues long. CDR3 sequence (DNA): TGTGCCAGCAGCTTGGGACAGGGTACTTCCTACGAGCAGTACTTC. It specifies CASSLGQGTSYEQYF.

This chain uses TRBV28 with TRBJ1-5; 9 bases map to TRBD1. CDR3 size: 13 residues. The V gene's germline CDR1 is MDHEN and CDR2 SYDVKM. Germline trimming cut 10 bases from V and 7 bases from J; bases unmatched to any gene: 8. This chain's CDR3 is CATWDREIQPQHF. CDR3 nucleotides: TGTGCCACCTGGGACAGGGAAATCCAGCCCCAGCATTTT.

The chain links TRBV12-3 or TRBV12-4 to TRBJ1-1, with D possibly being TRBD1 (6 bases). The CDR3 is made up of 13 amino acids. The ends were cut back, 5 bases at V and 1 base at J, with 8 bases in the middle. In DNA form, the CDR3 reads TGTGCCAGCAGTGACAGGAGGAACACTGAAGCTTTCTTT. This encodes CASSDRRNTEAFF.

A word on this clone: Other DNA sequences within the sample encode an identical CDR3. The genes are TRBV7-8 and TRBJ2-7; 11 bases map to TRBD2. The V segment lost 2 bases and the J segment 4 bases; nucleotides outside the gene matches: 1. Germline V gene data show CDR1 as SGHVS and CDR2 as FQNEAQ. This CDR3 comprises 14 residues. In DNA, the CDR3 is TGTGCCAGCAGCTTATCTAGCGGGGGGTACGAGCAGTACTTC. Translation gives CASSLSSGGYEQYF.

The gene calls are TRBV2 and TRBJ2-7, with 10 bases that match TRBD2. CDR3 length: 15 residues. V lost 6 bases to trimming and J lost 3 bases; unmatched junction nucleotides: 8. The germline gives CDR1 SNHLY, CDR2 FYNNEI. Here the CDR3 reads CASSNGLAEYYEQYF. The CDR3 DNA is TGTGCCAGCAGCAACGGACTAGCGGAATACTACGAGCAGTACTTC.

This rearrangement joins TRBV3-1 (or the pseudogene TRBV3-2) to TRBJ2-5; a possible D gene is TRBD2 (5 bases). The CDR3 consists of 13 residues. Trimming removed 2 bases at V and 5 bases at J, with 9 bases between. Germline V gene sequence: CDR1 LGHDT, CDR2 YNNKEL (reference sequence). The chain's CDR3 is CASSQSWRETQYF. For the CDR3, the DNA is TGTGCCAGCAGCCAAAGTTGGAGGGAGACCCAGTACTTC.

The chain combines TRBV7-9 with TRBJ2-5; 12 bases are shared with TRBD1. Germline V gene data show CDR1 as SEHNR and CDR2 as FQNEAQ (reference sequence). V dropped 3 bases and J dropped 5; count of bases not matched to a gene: 4. This CDR3 comprises 15 residues. CDR3 loop: CASSLGTGGVETQYF. The CDR3 coding sequence is TGTGCCAGCAGCTTGGGGACAGGGGGCGTCGAGACCCAGTACTTC. Drawing the rest from reference TRBV7-9 and TRBJ2-5, the complete variable domain is DTGVSQNPRHKITKRGQNVTFRCDPISEHNRLYWYRQTLGQGPEFLTYFQNEAQLEKSRLLSDRFSAERPKGSFSTLEIQRTEQGDSAMYLCASSLGTGGVETQYFGPGTRLLVL.

This clone was counted only a few times. The chain carries TRBV18 and TRBJ2-2, with 8 bases matching TRBD2. In germline, CDR1 is KGHSH, CDR2 LQKENI. The length of the CDR3 is 16 residues. Unmatched junction bases numbered 1, after V lost 0 bases and J lost 1 base. This CDR3 reads CASSPPLAGNTGELFF. CDR3 nucleotide sequence: TGTGCCAGCTCACCACCCCTAGCGGGGAACACCGGGGAGCTGTTTTTT.

J is TRBJ2-7 and V is TRBV29-1, with TRBD1 matching 9 bases. Trimming took 6 bases from V and 1 from J; bases not matched to a gene: 4. The germline V gene encodes CDR1 SQVTM and CDR2 ANQGSEA. The CDR3 is made up of 13 amino acids. The CDR3 reads CSVRTGESYEQYF. In DNA, the CDR3 is TGCAGCGTCCGGACAGGGGAATCCTACGAGCAGTACTTC.

J is TRBJ1-4 and V is TRBV27, with D possibly matching TRBD1 (6 bases). Germline V CDR1 and CDR2: MNHEY, SMNVEV (reference sequence). V lost 4 bases and J lost 0, with 12 bases in between. CDR3 length equals 16 residues. This CDR3 is CASSSGQIATNEKLFF. The CDR3 DNA is TGTGCCAGCAGTTCGGGACAAATCGCAACTAATGAAAAACTGTTTTTT.